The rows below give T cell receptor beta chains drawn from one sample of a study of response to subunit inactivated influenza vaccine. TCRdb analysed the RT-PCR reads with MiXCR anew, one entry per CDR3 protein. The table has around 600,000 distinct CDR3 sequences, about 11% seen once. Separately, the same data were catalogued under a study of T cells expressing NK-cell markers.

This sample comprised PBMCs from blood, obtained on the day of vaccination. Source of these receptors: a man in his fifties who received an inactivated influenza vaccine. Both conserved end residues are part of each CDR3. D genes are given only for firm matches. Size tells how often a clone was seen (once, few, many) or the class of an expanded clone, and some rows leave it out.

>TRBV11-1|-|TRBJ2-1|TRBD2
TGTGCCAGCAGCTTAGTTGGGACTAGCGGGTCTAGCTCCTACAATGAGCAGTTCTTC
CASSLVGTSGSSSYNEQFF
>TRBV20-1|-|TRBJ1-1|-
TGCAGTGCTAGGTCGTGGACTAACACTGAAGCTTTCTTT
CSARSWTNTEAFF
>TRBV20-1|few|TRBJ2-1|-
TGCAGTGCTAGTTTCACAGAGAGTTGGAATGAGCAGTTCTTC
CSASFTESWNEQFF
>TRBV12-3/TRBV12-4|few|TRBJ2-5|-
TGTGCCAGCCAGTGGGCCCACCAAGAGACCCAGTACTTC
CASQWAHQETQYF
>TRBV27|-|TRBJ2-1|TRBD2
TGTGCCAGCAGCCACGGACTAGGGGCTTACAATGAGCAGTTCTTC
CASSHGLGAYNEQFF
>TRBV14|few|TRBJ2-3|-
TGTGCCAGCAGCCATGGGGATACGCAGTATTTT
CASSHGDTQYF
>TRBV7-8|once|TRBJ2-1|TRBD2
TGTGCCAGCAGCTCCGCCGGGACTAGCGTGTACAATGAGCAGTTCTTC
CASSSAGTSVYNEQFF
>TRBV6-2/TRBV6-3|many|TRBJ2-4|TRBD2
TGTGCCAGCAGACTGAGGTCGGGGAGGGGAGACATTCAGTACTTC
CASRLRSGRGDIQYF
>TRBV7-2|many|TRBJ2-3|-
TGCGCCAGCAGCTTGGGGAGCACAGATACGCAGTATTTT
CASSLGSTDTQYF
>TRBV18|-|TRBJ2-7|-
TGTGCCAGCTCACCGACCGCAGGGAGTTCCCACGAGCAGTACTTC
CASSPTAGSSHEQYF
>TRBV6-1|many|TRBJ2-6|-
TGTGCCAGCAGTGGTGGGGCCAACGTCCTGACTTTC
CASSGGANVLTF
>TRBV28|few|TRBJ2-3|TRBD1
TGTGCCTCCCAACCGGGACAGTCCTCGAATACGCAGTATTTT
CASQPGQSSNTQYF
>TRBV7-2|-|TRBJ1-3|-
TGTGCCAGCAGCTCACAGGGCCTCGGAGCTGGAAACACCATATATTTT
CASSSQGLGAGNTIYF
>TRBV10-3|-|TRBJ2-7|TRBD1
TGTGCCATCAGTGAGTCGAGGGGGCCCTACGAGCAGTACTTC
CAISESRGPYEQYF
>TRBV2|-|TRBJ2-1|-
TGTGCCAGCAGTGAGTCAGGGCGCGGGCAGTTCTTC
CASSESGRGQFF
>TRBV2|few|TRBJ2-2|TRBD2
TGTGCCAGCAGGGAACCTAGCGGGGGAAACACCGGGGAGCTGTTTTTT
CASREPSGGNTGELFF
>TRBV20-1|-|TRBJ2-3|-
TGCAGTGCGAAAGGACAGATCACAGATACGCAGTATTTT
CSAKGQITDTQYF
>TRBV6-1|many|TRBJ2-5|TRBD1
TGTGCCAGCAGTCGACAGGGAAGAGAGACCCAGTACTTC
CASSRQGRETQYF
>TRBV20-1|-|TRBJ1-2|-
TGCAGTGCTAGAGCGACAGCTAACTATGGCTACACCTTC
CSARATANYGYTF
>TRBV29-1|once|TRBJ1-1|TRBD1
TGCAGCGCTAAGGGACAGACGAACACTGAAGCTCTCTTT
CSAKGQTNTEALF
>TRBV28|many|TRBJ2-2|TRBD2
TGTGCCAGCAGTTTGCTAGCGGGAGGGCCCTACGGTGGGGAGCTGTTTTTT
CASSLLAGGPYGGELFF
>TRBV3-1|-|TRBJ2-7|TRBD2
TGTGCCAGCAGCCCTACCGGGACTACCTCCTACGAGCAGTACTTC
CASSPTGTTSYEQYF
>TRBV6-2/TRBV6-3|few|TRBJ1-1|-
TGTGCCAGCAGTAGACTGCACAGAGGGCCTGAAGCTTTCTTT
CASSRLHRGPEAFF
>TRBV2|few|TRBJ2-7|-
TGTGCCAGCAATCACCGGGACTTCTCTTACGAGCAGTACTTC
CASNHRDFSYEQYF
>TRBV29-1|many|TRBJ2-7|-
TGCAGCGTCGTTTTTAGGTACTCCTACGAGCAGTACTTC
CSVVFRYSYEQYF
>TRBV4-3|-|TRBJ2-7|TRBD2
TGCGCCAGCAGCCCTGTTGCTAGCGGGATCTACGAGCAGTACTTC
CASSPVASGIYEQYF
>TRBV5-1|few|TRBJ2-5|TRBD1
TGCGCCAGCACCAGGGGGCAGACCGCCCAAGAGACCCAGTACTTC
CASTRGQTAQETQYF
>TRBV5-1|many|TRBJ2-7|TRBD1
TGCGCCAGCAGCTTAGAAACTGGGACAGTCTCCTACGAGCAGTACTTC
CASSLETGTVSYEQYF
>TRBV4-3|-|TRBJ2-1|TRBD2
TGCGCCAGCAGCCCAGGAAGGACTAGCGGGAGCAATGAGCAGTTCTTC
CASSPGRTSGSNEQFF
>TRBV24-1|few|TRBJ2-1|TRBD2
TGTGCCACCAGTGACTCGGGGGGGGGCTACAATGAGCAGTTCTTC
CATSDSGGGYNEQFF
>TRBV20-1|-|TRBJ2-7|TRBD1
TGCAGTGCTAGTCTCGGACAGGGGGTCTCCGAGCAGTACTTC
CSASLGQGVSEQYF
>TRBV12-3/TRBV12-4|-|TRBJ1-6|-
TGTGCCAGCAGTTTCCGCCAGGGAGTAGGCTCACCCCTCCACTTT
CASSFRQGVGSPLHF
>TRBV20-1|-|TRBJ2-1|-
TGCAGTGCTAGTCCAGGTGGGGAGCAGTTCTTC
CSASPGGEQFF
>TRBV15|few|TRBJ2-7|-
TGTGCCACCAGCAGTAGCGGTTCCCTCTACGAGCAGTACTTC
CATSSSGSLYEQYF
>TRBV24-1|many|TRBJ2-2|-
TGTGCCACCAGTGATTTGCTCTCCGGGGAGCTGTTTTTT
CATSDLLSGELFF
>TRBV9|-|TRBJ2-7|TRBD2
TGTGCCAGCAGCGTCACTAGCGGGAGGATCCACGAGCAGTACTTC
CASSVTSGRIHEQYF
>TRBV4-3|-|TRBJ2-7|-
TGCGCCAGCAGCCAAGAACTCCGAAGCTCCTACGAGCAGTACTTC
CASSQELRSSYEQYF
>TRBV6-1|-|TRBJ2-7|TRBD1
TGTGCCAGCAGACTACAGGGGGCGCGGACCTACGAGCAGTACTTC
CASRLQGARTYEQYF
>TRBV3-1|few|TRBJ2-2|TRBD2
TGTGCCAGCAGCCAACTAGCGGGAGTTGCCGGGGAGCTGTTTTTT
CASSQLAGVAGELFF
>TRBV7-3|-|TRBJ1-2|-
TGTGCCAGCAGCTTAACGGGGAAGGAAGGCTACACCTTC
CASSLTGKEGYTF
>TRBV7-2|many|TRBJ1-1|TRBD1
TGTGCCAGCAACCAGGGGGGCGGGATCACTGAAGCTTTCTTT
CASNQGGGITEAFF
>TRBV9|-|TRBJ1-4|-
TGTGCCAGCAGCGCTTTACCAGGGACAACTAATGAAAAACTGTTTTTT
CASSALPGTTNEKLFF
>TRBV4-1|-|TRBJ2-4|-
TGCGCCAGCAGCCAAGAGAGGGTCATAGGGAGCATTCAGTACTTC
CASSQERVIGSIQYF
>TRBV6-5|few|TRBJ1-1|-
TGTGCCAGCAGTTACTCGTTAGGGAGGCACACTGAAGCTTTCTTT
CASSYSLGRHTEAFF
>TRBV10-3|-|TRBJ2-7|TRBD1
TGTGCCATCAGGCCGGACAGGGGGTTAGAGCAGTACTTC
CAIRPDRGLEQYF
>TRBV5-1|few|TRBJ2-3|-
TGCGCCAGCAGCTTGGCGGGCCGGCGGGCCACAGATACGCAGTATTTT
CASSLAGRRATDTQYF
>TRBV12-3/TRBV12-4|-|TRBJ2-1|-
TGTGCCAGCAGTATCGGACGGATCAATGAGCAGTTCTTC
CASSIGRINEQFF
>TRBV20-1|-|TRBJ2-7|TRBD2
TGCAGTGCCCCGGGACTAGCGGGACTCGAGCAGTACTTC
CSAPGLAGLEQYF
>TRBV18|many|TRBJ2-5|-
TGTGCCAGCTCACCACCGGCCGGGGAGACCCAGTACTTC
CASSPPAGETQYF
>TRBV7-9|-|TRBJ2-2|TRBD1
TGTGCCAGCAGCCCACCGGGACAGGGGGCGATCGGGGAGCTGTTTTTT
CASSPPGQGAIGELFF
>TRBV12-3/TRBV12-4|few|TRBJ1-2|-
TGTGCCAGCAGTTTGTCGAGGGGGACCTATGGCTACACCTTC
CASSLSRGTYGYTF
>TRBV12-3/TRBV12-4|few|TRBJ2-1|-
TGTGCCAGCAGTTTCCCCGGTAAGGGGGGCCATGAGCAGTTCTTC
CASSFPGKGGHEQFF
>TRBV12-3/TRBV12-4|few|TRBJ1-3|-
TGTGCCAGCAGTTTGGAGGGGTTATATGGAAACACCATATATTTT
CASSLEGLYGNTIYF
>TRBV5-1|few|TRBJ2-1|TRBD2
TGCGCCAGCAGCGGAGACCGGTGGGGGGGAGTGTCCTACAATGAGCAGTTCTTC
CASSGDRWGGVSYNEQFF
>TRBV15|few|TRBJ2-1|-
TGTGCCACCAGCAGGTCGGGGAACACTGGCGGTGAGCAGTTCTTC
CATSRSGNTGGEQFF
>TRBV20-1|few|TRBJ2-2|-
TGCAGTGCACCAGACACCGGGGAGCTGTTTTTT
CSAPDTGELFF